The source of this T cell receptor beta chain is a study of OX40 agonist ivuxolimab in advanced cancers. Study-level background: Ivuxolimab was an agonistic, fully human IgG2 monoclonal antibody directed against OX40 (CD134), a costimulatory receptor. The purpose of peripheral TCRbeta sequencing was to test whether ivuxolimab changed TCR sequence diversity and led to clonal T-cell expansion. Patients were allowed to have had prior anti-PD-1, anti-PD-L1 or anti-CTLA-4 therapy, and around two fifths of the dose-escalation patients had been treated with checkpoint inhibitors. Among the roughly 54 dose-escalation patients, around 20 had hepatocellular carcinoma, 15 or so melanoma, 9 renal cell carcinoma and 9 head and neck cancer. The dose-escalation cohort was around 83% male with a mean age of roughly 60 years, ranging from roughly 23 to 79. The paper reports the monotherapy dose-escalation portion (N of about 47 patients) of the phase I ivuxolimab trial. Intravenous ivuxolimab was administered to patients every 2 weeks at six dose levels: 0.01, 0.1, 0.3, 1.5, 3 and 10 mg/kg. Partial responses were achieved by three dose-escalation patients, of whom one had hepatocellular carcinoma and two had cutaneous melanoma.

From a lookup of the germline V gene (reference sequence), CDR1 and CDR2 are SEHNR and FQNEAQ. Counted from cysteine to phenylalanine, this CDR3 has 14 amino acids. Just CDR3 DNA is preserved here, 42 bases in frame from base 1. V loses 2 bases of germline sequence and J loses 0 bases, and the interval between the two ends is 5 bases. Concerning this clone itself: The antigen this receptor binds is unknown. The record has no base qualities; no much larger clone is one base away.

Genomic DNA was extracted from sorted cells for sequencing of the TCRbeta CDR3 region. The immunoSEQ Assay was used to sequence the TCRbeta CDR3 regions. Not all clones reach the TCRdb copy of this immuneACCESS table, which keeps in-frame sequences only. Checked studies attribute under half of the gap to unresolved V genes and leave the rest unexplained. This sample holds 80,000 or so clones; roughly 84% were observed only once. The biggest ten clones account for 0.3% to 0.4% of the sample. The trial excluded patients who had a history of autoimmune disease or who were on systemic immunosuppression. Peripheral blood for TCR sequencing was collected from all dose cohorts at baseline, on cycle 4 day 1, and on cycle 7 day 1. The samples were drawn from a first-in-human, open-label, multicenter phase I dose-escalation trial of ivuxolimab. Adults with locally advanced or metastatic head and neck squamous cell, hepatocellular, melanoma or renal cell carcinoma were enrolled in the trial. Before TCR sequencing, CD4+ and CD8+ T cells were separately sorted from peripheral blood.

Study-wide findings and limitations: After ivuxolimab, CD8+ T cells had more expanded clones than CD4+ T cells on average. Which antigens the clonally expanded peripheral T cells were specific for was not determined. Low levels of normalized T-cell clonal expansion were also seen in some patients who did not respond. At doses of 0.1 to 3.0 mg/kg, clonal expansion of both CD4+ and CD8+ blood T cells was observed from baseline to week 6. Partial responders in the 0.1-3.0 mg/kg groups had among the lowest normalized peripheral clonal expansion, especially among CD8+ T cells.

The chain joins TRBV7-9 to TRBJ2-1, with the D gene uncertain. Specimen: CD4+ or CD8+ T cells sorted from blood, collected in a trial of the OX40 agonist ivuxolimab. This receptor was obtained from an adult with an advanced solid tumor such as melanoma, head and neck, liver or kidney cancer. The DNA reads TGTGCCAGCAGCTTATCCACCTCCTACAATGAGCAGTTCTTC. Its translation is CASSLSTSYNEQFF.